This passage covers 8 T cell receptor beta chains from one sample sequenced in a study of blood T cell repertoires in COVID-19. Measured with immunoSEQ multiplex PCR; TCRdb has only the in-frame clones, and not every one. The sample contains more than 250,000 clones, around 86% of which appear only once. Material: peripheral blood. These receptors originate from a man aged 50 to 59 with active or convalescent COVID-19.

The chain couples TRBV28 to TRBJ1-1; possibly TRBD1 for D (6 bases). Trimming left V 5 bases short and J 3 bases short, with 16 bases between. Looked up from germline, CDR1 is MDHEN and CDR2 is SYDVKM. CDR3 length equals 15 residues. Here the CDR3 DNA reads TGTGCCAGCAGTCCATACACAGGGTTACACACTGAAGCTTTCTTT. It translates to CASSPYTGLHTEAFF.

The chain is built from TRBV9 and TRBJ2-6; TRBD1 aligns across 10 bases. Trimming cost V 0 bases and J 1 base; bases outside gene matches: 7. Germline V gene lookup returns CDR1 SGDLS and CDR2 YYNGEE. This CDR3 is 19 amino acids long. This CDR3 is CASSVGPGQGFSGANVLTF. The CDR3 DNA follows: TGTGCCAGCAGCGTAGGGCCGGGACAGGGGTTTTCTGGGGCCAACGTCCTGACTTTC.

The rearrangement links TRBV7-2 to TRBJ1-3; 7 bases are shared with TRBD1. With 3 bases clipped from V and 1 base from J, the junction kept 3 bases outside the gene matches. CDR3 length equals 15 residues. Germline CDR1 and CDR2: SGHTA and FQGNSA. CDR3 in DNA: TGTGCCAGCAGCTTGTCGACAGGGTCTGGAAACACCATATATTTT. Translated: CASSLSTGSGNTIYF.

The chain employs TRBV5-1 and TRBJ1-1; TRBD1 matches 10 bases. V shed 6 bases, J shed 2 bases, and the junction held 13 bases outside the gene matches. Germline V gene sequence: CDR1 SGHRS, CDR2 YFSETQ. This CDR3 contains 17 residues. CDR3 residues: CASTLSTGGLLNTEAFF. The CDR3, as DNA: TGCGCCAGCACGCTGTCGACAGGGGGCCTACTTAACACTGAAGCTTTCTTT.

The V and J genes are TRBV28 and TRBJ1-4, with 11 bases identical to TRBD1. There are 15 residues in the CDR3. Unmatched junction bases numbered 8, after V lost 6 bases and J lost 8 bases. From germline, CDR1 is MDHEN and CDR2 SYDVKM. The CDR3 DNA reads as TGTGCCAGCAGCTCGGACAGGGGGCGCGGAGAAAAACTGTTTTTT. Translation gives CASSSDRGRGEKLFF.

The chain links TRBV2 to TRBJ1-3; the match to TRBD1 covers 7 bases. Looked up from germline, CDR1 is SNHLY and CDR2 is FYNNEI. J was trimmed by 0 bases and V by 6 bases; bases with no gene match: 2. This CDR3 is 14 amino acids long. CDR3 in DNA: TGTGCCAGCAGCTGGACAGGCTCTGGAAACACCATATATTTT. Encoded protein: CASSWTGSGNTIYF.

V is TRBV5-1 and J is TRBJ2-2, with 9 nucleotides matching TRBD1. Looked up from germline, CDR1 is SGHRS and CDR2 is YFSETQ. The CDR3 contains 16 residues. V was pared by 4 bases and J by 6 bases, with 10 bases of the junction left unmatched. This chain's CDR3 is CASSPQGQGTAGELFF. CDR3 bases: TGCGCCAGCAGCCCCCAAGGACAGGGGACGGCCGGGGAGCTGTTTTTT.

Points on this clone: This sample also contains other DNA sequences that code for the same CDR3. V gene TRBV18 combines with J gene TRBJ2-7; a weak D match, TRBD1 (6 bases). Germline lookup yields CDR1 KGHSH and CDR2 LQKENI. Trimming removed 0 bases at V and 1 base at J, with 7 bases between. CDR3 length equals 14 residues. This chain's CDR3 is CASSPPDSSYEQYF. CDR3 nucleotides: TGTGCCAGCTCACCACCGGACAGTTCCTACGAGCAGTACTTC.